This TCR beta chain comes out of a study of blood T cells in healthy people across ages. Study outcomes and limitations: Aged donors had fewer naive CD4+ cells and lower diversity than long-lived donors.

Concerning this clonotype: Its target is unknown.

The second PCR ran about 6 to 11 cycles with a sample-barcoded 5' primer and J-beta primers. Individual samples furnished no less than 3 million CDR3-containing paired-end reads apiece. Each CDR3 protein is one row after TCRdb ran MiXCR on the 5' RACE reads. The data contain about a million distinct CDR3 sequences, roughly 51% of them singletons. Sample: blood. The TCR sequence derives from an older woman in good health.

CDR3 loop: CAIRGQDGQPQHF. CDR3 nucleotide sequence: TGTGCCATCAGAGGACAGGATGGACAGCCCCAGCATTTT. V and J are TRBV10-3 and TRBJ1-5; 7 bases match TRBD1. Germline CDR1 ENHRY, CDR2 SYGVKD. The CDR3 extends over 13 amino acids. The ends lost 6 bases at V and 7 bases at J; junction bases unmatched: 6.